Each of the 25 T cell receptor beta chains below was sequenced from the same sample in a study of T-cell memory formation after mild COVID-19. TCRdb itself ran the 5' RACE reads through MiXCR, one entry per CDR3 protein. Of some 150,000 distinct CDR3 sequences in the sample, about 23% were seen once. The sample taken for sequencing was PBMCs or a T cell subset sorted from them (not recorded which). All receptors derive from an adult woman who had mild COVID-19 (a few samples of this study predate the infection). Cell type and time point are not known.

This clonotype was observed a few times. This chain uses TRBV5-1 with TRBJ1-1, with a weak D call TRBD1 (5 bases). The CDR3 length is 15 residues. CDR1 is SGHRS, CDR2 YFSETQ, per germline. Trimming removed 4 bases at V and 5 bases at J, with 18 bases between. For the CDR3, the DNA is TGCGCCAGCAGCCAAGGTGAGGGGCCGGGGACTGAAGCTTTCTTT. Encoded protein: CASSQGEGPGTEAFF.

This clonotype was picked up many times. The chain carries TRBV20-1 and TRBJ2-7; 8 nucleotides agree with TRBD1. The CDR3 runs to 12 residues. Germline V lookup: CDR1 DFQATT, CDR2 SNEGSKA (reference sequence). Trimming cost V 6 bases and J 2 bases; bases outside gene matches: 3. This chain's CDR3 is CSATTGAYEQYF. The DNA for the CDR3 is TGCAGTGCCACGACAGGGGCCTACGAGCAGTACTTC.

The V call is TRBV4-1, the J call TRBJ2-5, with 8 bases fitting TRBD1. The germline V gene has CDR1 MGHRA and CDR2 YSYEKL. V lost 4 bases and J lost 5; bases outside the gene matches: 6. This CDR3 is 14 amino acids long. The chain's CDR3 is CASSLAGGVETQYF. For the CDR3, the DNA is TGCGCCAGCAGCCTAGCAGGGGGCGTCGAGACCCAGTACTTC.

This clonotype was counted between two and nine times. The V call is TRBV7-6, the J call TRBJ2-5, with D hard to call. V was pared by 3 bases and J by 5 bases, with 16 bases between. The CDR3 contains 15 residues. Per germline, CDR1 SGHVS and CDR2 FNYEAQ. The chain's CDR3 is CASSLTPGLKETQYF. CDR3 coding DNA: TGTGCCAGCAGCTTGACCCCAGGCCTCAAGGAGACCCAGTACTTC.

In its sample, this clonotype was seen once. The chain has TRBV29-1 and TRBJ2-2, with D possibly matching TRBD1 (6 bases). The CDR3 covers 13 residues. The germline V and J ends were trimmed by 4 bases and 7 bases, with 13 bases remaining between them. Looked up from germline, CDR1 is SQVTM and CDR2 is ANQGSEA. The CDR3 loop reads CSVADSGIGELFF. As DNA, the CDR3 is TGCAGCGTTGCGGACAGTGGAATCGGGGAGCTGTTTTTT.

The count of this clonotype is one. V gene TRBV15 combines with J gene TRBJ2-5; the D is unclear. Per the germline V gene, CDR1 is LNHNV and CDR2 is YYDKDF (reference sequence). CDR3 length: 15 residues. V lost 3 bases and J 4 bases, leaving 15 bases between the germline ends. The CDR3 spells CATSSDRAFGETQYF. CDR3 coding DNA: TGTGCCACCAGCAGCGACCGGGCCTTTGGAGAGACCCAGTACTTC.

Only one count was recorded for this clonotype. This CDR3 is CASSIVREGEQYF. CDR3 DNA sequence: TGTGCCAGTAGTATCGTCAGGGAGGGCGAGCAGTACTTC. The chain links TRBV19 to TRBJ2-7, with 7 bases that match TRBD2. V trimming: 3 bases; J trimming: 6 bases; junction bases outside the gene matches: 5. Germline CDR1 is LNHDA and CDR2 is SQIVND (reference sequence). CDR3 length: 13 amino acids.

This clonotype was counted only a few times. This rearrangement joins TRBV11-2 to TRBJ2-7, with D uncertain. Between the trimmed V and J ends, which lost 5 bases and 5 bases, there was a span of 4 bases. The CDR3 sequence is 10 residues long. CDR1 and CDR2 (germline): SGHAT, FQNNGV. CDR3 nucleotide sequence: TGTGCCAGCAGCACCCACGAGCAGTACTTC. Translated, it gives CASSTHEQYF.

This chain joins TRBV20-1 and TRBJ2-7; D may be TRBD1 (5 bases). V was shortened by 0 bases and J by 4 bases, with 13 bases between the two germline ends. Germline lookup yields CDR1 DFQATT and CDR2 SNEGSKA (reference sequence). The CDR3 loop spans 14 amino acids. The CDR3 loop is CSARDGDRLYEQYF. CDR3 in DNA: TGCAGTGCTAGAGATGGAGACAGACTTTACGAGCAGTACTTC.

J is TRBJ2-5 and V is TRBV7-7; 12 nucleotides agree with TRBD2. The germline CDR1 and CDR2 sequences are SSHAT and FNYEAQ (reference sequence). V shed 1 base, J shed 3 bases, and the junction held 6 bases outside the gene matches. This CDR3 spans 17 amino acids. The CDR3 protein is CASSLGTSGVLKETQYF. CDR3 in DNA: TGTGCCAGCAGCTTAGGGACTAGCGGGGTATTAAAAGAGACCCAGTACTTC.

In this sample, this clonotype turned up a few times. The chain recombines TRBV20-1 with TRBJ1-2, with 7 bases lining up with TRBD1. Germline CDR1 and CDR2: DFQATT and SNEGSKA (reference sequence). V gave up 0 bases and J gave up 0 bases; unmatched junction bases: 4. The CDR3 is 15 residues long. CDR3 protein: CSARDPGTANYGYTF. DNA for the CDR3: TGCAGTGCTAGAGACCCCGGGACAGCTAACTATGGCTACACCTTC.

Only a few counts were recorded for this clonotype. The CDR3 sequence: CASSLDLGGGIGYEQYF. The DNA of the CDR3 is TGTGCCAGCAGCTTGGATCTGGGGGGGGGCATCGGGTACGAGCAGTACTTC. The chain joins TRBV5-5 to TRBJ2-7, with D possibly being TRBD2 (7 bases). The germline CDR1 and CDR2 sequences are SGHKS and YYEKEE (reference sequence). Trimming shortened V by 0 bases and J by 4 bases, and 20 bases separated the two germline ends. CDR3 length: 17 residues.

This clonotype was seen a handful of times. The chain links TRBV7-3 to TRBJ1-2, with 9 bases fitting TRBD1. The V segment lost 5 bases and the J segment 4 bases; nucleotides outside the gene matches: 8. The CDR3 covers 15 residues. CDR1 and CDR2 (germline): SGHTA, FQGTGA. CDR3 loop: CASSMGQGIVYGYTF. DNA of the CDR3: TGTGCCAGCAGCATGGGACAGGGAATCGTCTATGGCTACACCTTC.

This chain uses TRBV5-1 with TRBJ2-5, with D possibly matching TRBD1 (6 bases). The CDR3 runs 13 residues. With 4 bases removed from V and 0 bases from J, the gap between germline ends came to 7 bases. Germline CDR1 reads SGHRS; CDR2 reads YFSETQ. The CDR3 bases are TGCGCCAGCAGCCAGGGGTACCAAGAGACCCAGTACTTC. This translates into CASSQGYQETQYF.

The chain couples TRBV5-6 to TRBJ2-1, with 10 bases lining up with TRBD1. CDR3 length: 15 amino acids. From germline, CDR1 is SGHDT and CDR2 YYEEEE. The V gene end was trimmed by 5 bases and the J gene end by 4 bases; junction bases not matched to a gene: 6. DNA for the CDR3: TGTGCCAGCAGGAAAGACAGGGGGCATTACAATGAGCAGTTCTTC. This translates into CASRKDRGHYNEQFF.

In its sample, this clonotype was seen a few times. The CDR3 bases are TGTGCCAGTAGCGATAGCGGGAGCACAGATACGCAGTATTTT. It specifies CASSDSGSTDTQYF. V and J are TRBV19 and TRBJ2-3; 7 nucleotides align to TRBD2. CDR3 size: 14 residues. V gave up 6 bases and J gave up 0 bases; unmatched junction bases: 3. The germline V gene encodes CDR1 LNHDA and CDR2 SQIVND (reference sequence).

This sequence joins TRBV20-1 and TRBJ1-1; D unclear. Germline lookup yields CDR1 DFQATT and CDR2 SNEGSKA (reference sequence). CDR3 length: 15 residues. Trimming took off 1 base at V and 0 bases at J, with 12 bases between the two ends. CDR3 sequence reads: CSARALDGMNTEAFF. The CDR3 DNA follows: TGCAGTGCTAGAGCCTTGGACGGTATGAACACTGAAGCTTTCTTT.

Only a few counts were recorded for this clonotype. The rearrangement uses TRBV7-9 and TRBJ1-1; no reliable D call. Trimming took off 0 bases at V and 2 bases at J, with 16 bases between the two ends. The CDR3 extends over 17 amino acids. Germline loops: CDR1 SEHNR, CDR2 FQNEAQ (reference sequence). The chain's CDR3 is CASSLARLKWHNTEAFF. The CDR3 DNA reads as TGTGCCAGCAGCTTAGCGCGATTGAAATGGCATAACACTGAAGCTTTCTTT.

The CDR3 nucleotides are TGTGCCAGCAGCTACGGACTAGCGGGGGACAATGAGCAGTTCTTC. It translates to CASSYGLAGDNEQFF. The J gene is TRBJ2-1, the V gene TRBV6-5; 13 bases fit TRBD2. CDR3 length equals 15 residues. Germline assignment: CDR1 MNHEY and CDR2 SVGAGI. Trimming cost V 6 bases and J 5 bases; bases outside gene matches: 4.

This clonotype showed up just a few times. The rearrangement joins TRBV7-9 to TRBJ2-1; the D is unclear. V lost 1 base, J lost 7 bases, and 5 bases lay in between. CDR1 and CDR2 (germline): SEHNR, FQNEAQ (reference sequence). There are 12 residues in the CDR3. The CDR3 DNA sequence: TGTGCCAGCAGCTTAGTAGTTAATGAGCAGTTCTTC. Its translation is CASSLVVNEQFF.

The genes are TRBV7-8 and TRBJ1-1; possible D gene TRBD1, 6 bases. CDR3 length: 16 amino acids. V gave up 3 bases and J gave up 2 bases, with 16 bases separating them. Germline CDR1 is SGHVS and CDR2 is FQNEAQ. The CDR3: CASSFVRGGPNTEAFF. As DNA, the CDR3 is TGTGCCAGCAGCTTCGTTAGGGGGGGACCTAACACTGAAGCTTTCTTT.

This sequence joins TRBV7-9 and TRBJ1-3, with TRBD1 matching over 12 bases. Germline V gene sequence: CDR1 SEHNR, CDR2 FQNEAQ (reference sequence). This CDR3 is 17 amino acids long. The V and J ends lost 4 bases and 2 bases, in that order; junction bases with no gene match: 6. This CDR3 reads CASSSPGQGAAGNTIYF. CDR3 nucleotide sequence: TGTGCCAGCAGCTCACCGGGACAGGGGGCCGCTGGAAACACCATATATTTT.

In its sample, this clonotype was seen a few times. This chain connects TRBV19 to TRBJ1-1; 8 bases map to TRBD1. This CDR3 is built from 15 residues. The germline CDR1 and CDR2 sequences are LNHDA and SQIVND (reference sequence). J lost 4 bases, V lost 5 bases, and 9 bases had no gene match. The CDR3 DNA reads as TGTGCCAGTAGTTGGGTTTACAGGGGGTCCACTGAAGCTTTCTTT. It encodes CASSWVYRGSTEAFF.

The chain joins TRBV11-1 to TRBJ2-1; 10 positions agree with TRBD2. The V segment lost 5 bases and the J segment 6 bases; nucleotides outside the gene matches: 13. In germline, CDR1 is SGHAT, CDR2 FQDESV (reference sequence). The CDR3 covers 17 residues. In DNA form, the CDR3 reads TGTGCCAGCAGCCTTCACATAGCGGGAGGCCCTTTCAATGAGCAGTTCTTC. Translating it yields CASSLHIAGGPFNEQFF.

The rearrangement links TRBV3-1 to TRBJ2-7; 11 bases are shared with TRBD2. J was trimmed by 1 base and V by 7 bases; bases with no gene match: 9. This CDR3 has 16 residues. CDR1 and CDR2 (germline): LGHDT, YNNKEL (reference sequence). CDR3 sequence (DNA): TGTGCCAGCACTCCGGGACTAGCGGCAGATTCCTACGAGCAGTACTTC. Its translation is CASTPGLAADSYEQYF.